The 14 T cell receptor beta chains presented below share a single source sample, sequenced in a study of Graves' ophthalmopathy and Graves' hyperthyroidism. For repertoire sequencing, the TCR beta CDR3 regions were amplified from RNA transcripts. Investigators did first-round RT-PCR with HTBI primers, then second-round multiplex PCR. TCRdb ran MiXCR on the multiplex PCR reads and lists one entry per CDR3 protein. The data hold 620,000 or so distinct CDR3 sequences, with about 24% observed a single time. Sequenced sample: peripheral blood. All receptors come from a woman younger than 30 with stable Graves' hyperthyroidism. Some clones in this sample may be carry-over from other donors' samples.

Many counts were recorded for this clonotype. J is TRBJ1-1 and V is TRBV10-3; 9 bases fit TRBD1. The CDR3 spans 15 residues. Per germline, CDR1 ENHRY and CDR2 SYGVKD. Unmatched junction bases numbered 9, after V lost 6 bases and J lost 4 bases. CDR3 loop: CAISGGQGSSTEAFF. The CDR3 nucleotides are TGTGCCATCAGCGGAGGACAGGGGTCGAGCACTGAAGCTTTCTTT.

The J gene is TRBJ2-4, the V gene TRBV7-8; maybe TRBD2 (6 bases). Deletions cut 5 bases from V and 15 bases from J, with 20 bases between. The CDR3 spans 13 residues. CDR1 and CDR2 (germline): SGHVS, FQNEAQ. The CDR3 DNA follows: TGTGCCAGCAGCGAGACACCCGGGAGCAGCGGGTACTTC. It is translated as CASSETPGSSGYF.

The chain links TRBV11-2 to TRBJ2-2, with 9 bases identical to TRBD2. The V and J ends lost 1 base and 6 bases, in that order; junction bases with no gene match: 9. The CDR3 sequence is 17 residues long. Per germline, CDR1 SGHAT and CDR2 FQNNGV. The CDR3 region is CASSLVPLAGIAGELFF. In DNA, the CDR3 is TGTGCCAGCAGCTTAGTTCCCCTAGCGGGGATCGCCGGGGAGCTGTTTTTT.

This clonotype was detected ten times or more. This chain uses TRBV19 with TRBJ1-1, with TRBD1 matching over 8 bases. With 5 bases clipped from V and 0 bases from J, the junction kept 8 bases outside the gene matches. There are 16 residues in the CDR3. Germline CDR1 is LNHDA and CDR2 is SQIVND (reference sequence). CDR3 DNA: TGTGCCAGTAGTTCTCCAGGGGGCGGATTGAACACTGAAGCTTTCTTT. Translating it yields CASSSPGGGLNTEAFF.

Note on this clonotype: Being one base from a much bigger clone, this may be a read error. CDR3 sequence: CASRTGTGNMNTEACF. CDR3 bases: TGTGCCAGCAGAACCGGGACAGGGAACATGAACACTGAAGCTTGCTTT. The chain couples TRBV12-3 or TRBV12-4 to TRBJ1-1; the match to TRBD1 covers 9 bases. The length of the CDR3 is 16 residues.

This clonotype was detected many times. V usage is TRBV9 and J usage is TRBJ2-7; 7 nucleotides match TRBD2. With V trimmed by 4 bases and J by 0 bases, 4 bases remained unmatched. The CDR3 is 14 amino acids. The germline V gene has CDR1 SGDLS and CDR2 YYNGEE. The chain's CDR3 is CASSITSASYEQYF. The CDR3 bases are TGTGCCAGCAGCATCACTAGCGCCTCCTACGAGCAGTACTTC.

This clonotype was observed many times. This chain connects TRBV6-2 or TRBV6-3 to TRBJ2-7; D perhaps matches TRBD2 (5 bases). The CDR3 has 12 residues. V was cut by 5 bases and J by 4 bases, with 9 bases left in between. Germline CDR1 MNHEY, CDR2 SVGEGT. In nucleotides, the CDR3 is TGTGCCAGCAGTAAAGAGGGTTACGAGCAGTACTTC. This encodes CASSKEGYEQYF.

The CDR3 spells CASSPPGTGIYEQYF. The CDR3 coding sequence is TGTGCCAGCAGTCCCCCGGGGACAGGAATCTACGAGCAGTACTTC. The V call is TRBV28, the J call TRBJ2-7, with TRBD1 matching 8 bases. Losses at the gene ends were 5 bases for V and 3 bases for J; bases not matched to a gene: 9. CDR1 is MDHEN and CDR2 is SYDVKM in the germline V gene. This CDR3 region has 15 residues.

The sample holds a few counts of this clonotype. The chain employs TRBV4-1 and TRBJ2-2; a weak D match, TRBD2 (7 bases). The CDR3 sequence is 16 residues long. V was cut by 5 bases and J by 3 bases, with 16 bases left in between. Germline V gene sequence: CDR1 MGHRA, CDR2 YSYEKL. CDR3 DNA sequence: TGCGCCAGCAGCGTTCCTAGGGGGGGACACACCGGGGAGCTGTTTTTT. As protein: CASSVPRGGHTGELFF.

The chain has TRBV6-1 and TRBJ2-3, with TRBD1 as a possible D gene (6 bases). This CDR3 is 15 amino acids long. Germline V lookup: CDR1 MNHNS, CDR2 SASEGT. Trimming took 2 bases from V and 5 from J, leaving 14 bases between them. DNA for the CDR3: TGTGCCAGCAGTGAAACTCAGGGGCGGTTAGATACGCAGTATTTT. This encodes CASSETQGRLDTQYF.

This chain connects TRBV2 to TRBJ1-2; maybe TRBD1 (5 bases). With 6 bases removed from V and 6 bases from J, the gap between germline ends came to 14 bases. In germline, CDR1 is SNHLY, CDR2 FYNNEI. The CDR3 length is 13 residues. Here the CDR3 reads CASSAQVFHGYTF. CDR3 nucleotides: TGTGCCAGCAGCGCACAGGTGTTCCATGGCTACACCTTC.

This clonotype was recorded at least ten times. A much larger clone is a single base away; this may be a read error. The chain joins TRBV6-1 to TRBJ2-5; D uncertain. The germline gives CDR1 MNHNS, CDR2 SASEGT. The CDR3 covers 13 residues. DNA of the CDR3: TGTGCCAGCAGTGAACACATCCAAGGGACCCAGTACTTC. This sequence encodes CASSEHIQGTQYF.

This clonotype was seen ten or more times. The chain recombines TRBV7-9 with TRBJ2-5; 9 bases map to TRBD2. Looked up from germline, CDR1 is SEHNR and CDR2 is FQNEAQ (reference sequence). The V and J ends lost 1 base and 5 bases, in that order; junction bases with no gene match: 8. The CDR3 extends over 16 amino acids. The CDR3, as DNA: TGTGCCAGCAGCTTAGAAGGCGGGAGGGTACATGAGACCCAGTACTTC. Amino acid sequence: CASSLEGGRVHETQYF.

This clonotype was counted ten times or more. The rearrangement uses TRBV12-3 or TRBV12-4 and TRBJ2-5, with D perhaps TRBD1 (5 bases). V shed 3 bases and J shed 3 bases, with 26 bases lying between them. The CDR3 contains 19 residues. This CDR3 is CASSFPLWGSALGKETQYF. The CDR3 DNA reads TGTGCCAGCAGTTTCCCCCTATGGGGCAGCGCCCTCGGAAAAGAGACCCAGTACTTC.